This entry lists 19 T cell receptor beta chains sequenced from one sample in a study of blood T cell repertoires in COVID-19. Here immunoSEQ multiplex PCR was the method, and the copy in TCRdb shows in-frame clones only, minus some. The sample records more than 200,000 clones, just over 85% being singletons. Material for sequencing was peripheral blood. These receptors were collected from a man older than 75 with acute or convalescent COVID-19.

The rearrangement uses TRBV6-6 and TRBJ1-4, with TRBD1 matching over 10 bases. The trim removed 7 bases at V and 2 bases at J, leaving 4 bases unmatched. The germline V gene has CDR1 MNHNY and CDR2 SVGAGI (reference sequence). The CDR3 contains 15 residues. The CDR3 sequence: CASTRQGATNEKLFF. As DNA, the CDR3 is TGTGCCAGCACCCGACAGGGGGCGACTAATGAAAAACTGTTTTTT.

V is TRBV6-5 and J is TRBJ1-6; 10 bases fit TRBD1. Trimming cost V 2 bases and J 7 bases; bases outside gene matches: 2. This CDR3 spans 15 amino acids. Germline V gene sequence: CDR1 MNHEY, CDR2 SVGAGI. The CDR3 loop reads CASSYQGQGNSPLHF. The DNA for the CDR3 is TGTGCCAGCAGTTACCAGGGACAGGGGAATTCACCCCTCCACTTT.

The chain carries TRBV6-5 and TRBJ1-6; D gene ambiguous. V was clipped by 0 bases and J by 7 bases, with 10 bases between them. The germline V gene has CDR1 MNHEY and CDR2 SVGAGI. There are 15 residues in the CDR3. Here the CDR3 DNA reads TGTGCCAGCAGTTACTCGGTTTCCAGGAATTCACCCCTCCACTTT. This codes for CASSYSVSRNSPLHF.

The CDR3 sequence is CASSVDSQSYEQYF. CDR3 coding DNA: TGTGCCAGCAGCGTAGATTCTCAGTCCTACGAGCAGTACTTC. The genes are TRBV9 and TRBJ2-7, with D hard to call. V lost 0 bases and J lost 1, with 8 bases in between. The V gene's germline CDR1 is SGDLS and CDR2 YYNGEE. The CDR3 spans 14 residues.

V and J are TRBV19 and TRBJ2-3; 9 bases line up with TRBD2. Germline CDR1 is LNHDA and CDR2 is SQIVND (reference sequence). V was pared by 8 bases and J by 2 bases, with 5 bases of the junction left unmatched. The CDR3 covers 14 residues. CDR3 loop: CASGLAGITDTQYF. As DNA, the CDR3 is TGTGCCAGTGGGCTAGCGGGGATCACAGATACGCAGTATTTT.

The chain links TRBV6-5 to TRBJ1-4, with D uncertain. V lost 7 bases to trimming and J lost 7 bases, with 13 bases between them. The CDR3 consists of 13 residues. Germline assignment: CDR1 MNHEY and CDR2 SVGAGI. The CDR3 bases are TGTGCCAGCACCCTGGGCCGGGGTGAAAAACTGTTTTTT. This translates into CASTLGRGEKLFF.

This sequence joins TRBV3-1 (or the pseudogene TRBV3-2) and TRBJ1-2, with TRBD1 matching 7 bases. With 4 bases clipped from V and 8 bases from J, the junction kept 10 bases outside the gene matches. The CDR3 sequence is 14 residues long. Germline lookup yields CDR1 LGHDT and CDR2 YNNKEL (reference sequence). DNA of the CDR3: TGTGCCAGCAGCCTGGGACAGAAGCATTCCGGCTACACCTTC. Encoded protein: CASSLGQKHSGYTF.

This rearrangement joins TRBV3-1 (or the pseudogene TRBV3-2) to TRBJ2-3; 7 positions match TRBD1. Germline values: CDR1 LGHDT, CDR2 YNNKEL (reference sequence). The V and J ends lost 0 bases and 0 bases, in that order; junction bases with no gene match: 3. This CDR3 contains 16 residues. CDR3 coding DNA: TGTGCCAGCAGCCAAGATCAGGACAGGAGCACAGATACGCAGTATTTT. Translating gives CASSQDQDRSTDTQYF.

This clone was counted a few times. The chain is built from TRBV2 and TRBJ1-5; 10 positions match TRBD1. The trim removed 8 bases at V and 2 bases at J, leaving 9 bases unmatched. The germline gives CDR1 SNHLY, CDR2 FYNNEI. This CDR3 has 16 residues. CDR3 DNA sequence: TGTGCCAGCGCAAGCCCGGGACAGGGGCGCAATCAGCCCCAGCATTTT. Protein sequence: CASASPGQGRNQPQHF.

The count of this clone is one. Different DNA sequences within this sample yield the same CDR3. The chain links TRBV5-4 to TRBJ1-1, with TRBD1 identical over 8 bases. CDR3 length: 14 amino acids. CDR1 and CDR2 from the germline V gene are SGHNT and YYREEE (reference sequence). V was pared by 4 bases and J by 5 bases, with 7 bases of the junction left unmatched. The CDR3 sequence is CASSGRGLGTEAFF. In DNA, the CDR3 is TGTGCCAGCAGCGGCAGGGGGCTGGGAACTGAAGCTTTCTTT.

As regards this clone: A junction end diverges from the germline sequence, so it may reflect a read error. J is TRBJ2-7 and V is TRBV10-3; 7 nucleotides align to TRBD1. Germline V gene data show CDR1 as ENHRY and CDR2 as SYGVKD. The CDR3 has 11 amino acids. Here the CDR3 DNA reads TGTGCCATCAGTGATCAGGGACAGACGAACTTC. This translates into CAISDQGQTNF.

The gene calls are TRBV19 and TRBJ1-2, with unresolved D. V was shortened by 5 bases and J by 3 bases, with 19 bases between the two germline ends. The CDR3 length is 16 residues. Germline values: CDR1 LNHDA, CDR2 SQIVND (reference sequence). The CDR3 reads CASSATGEYPHYGYTF. In DNA form, the CDR3 reads TGTGCCAGTAGTGCCACCGGGGAATACCCGCACTATGGCTACACCTTC.

This chain links TRBV4-1 with TRBJ2-5, with 9 bases matching TRBD2. Germline V CDR1 and CDR2: MGHRA, YSYEKL. The junction had 2 bases not matched to a gene; V was cut back by 1 base and J by 2 bases. This CDR3 is 15 amino acids long. The CDR3 DNA sequence: TGCGCCAGCAGCCAAGTTAGCGGGGGACAAGAGACCCAGTACTTC. This sequence encodes CASSQVSGGQETQYF.

This chain connects TRBV5-1 to TRBJ2-7, with 9 positions matching TRBD2. After removal of 4 bases from V and 5 bases from J, the junction contained 10 bases not matched to a gene. Germline CDR1 is SGHRS and CDR2 is YFSETQ. CDR3 length: 15 residues. CDR3 DNA sequence: TGCGCCAGCAGCCTCCAGATAGCGGGAGTCGACGAGCAGTACTTC. It translates to CASSLQIAGVDEQYF.

The count of this clone is one. This sequence joins TRBV18 and TRBJ2-3; perhaps TRBD1 as D (6 bases). This CDR3 comprises 12 residues. Trimming stripped 4 bases from V and 9 bases from J, with 11 bases between. Looked up from germline, CDR1 is KGHSH and CDR2 is LQKENI. CDR3 sequence (DNA): TGTGCCAGCTCACTGGACAGAGGGACGCAGTATTTT. Its protein is CASSLDRGTQYF. The full variable domain, its missing parts supplied by reference TRBV18 and TRBJ2-3, is NAGVMQNPRHLVRRRGQEARLRCSPMKGHSHVYWYRQLPEEGLKFMVYLQKENIIDESGMPKERFSAEFPKEGPSILRIQQVVRGDSAAYFCASSLDRGTQYFGPGTRLTVL.

This chain uses TRBV27 with TRBJ2-1; 8 bases are shared with TRBD1. Per germline, CDR1 MNHEY and CDR2 SMNVEV (reference sequence). Germline trimming cut 6 bases from V and 0 bases from J; bases unmatched to any gene: 4. The CDR3 consists of 15 residues. The CDR3 DNA reads TGTGCCAGCAGGCCGGGACAGGCCTCCTACAATGAGCAGTTCTTC. This sequence encodes CASRPGQASYNEQFF.

This sequence joins TRBV19 and TRBJ2-3, with D possibly TRBD1 on 6 matching bases. CDR3 length: 13 amino acids. Germline V gene data show CDR1 as LNHDA and CDR2 as SQIVND (reference sequence). V dropped 3 bases and J dropped 3 bases, with 7 bases sitting between them. Here the CDR3 reads CASSMTGTDTQYF. CDR3 in DNA: TGTGCCAGTAGTATGACAGGTACAGATACGCAGTATTTT.

The rearrangement links TRBV3-1 (or the pseudogene TRBV3-2) to TRBJ2-4; 8 nucleotides match TRBD2. From germline, CDR1 is LGHDT and CDR2 YNNKEL (reference sequence). The CDR3 sequence is 14 residues long. Trimming at V came to 6 bases and at J to 6 bases, leaving 7 bases not matched to a gene. The CDR3 sequence: CASRNSGAGNIQYF. CDR3 DNA: TGTGCCAGCAGAAATAGCGGGGCTGGAAACATTCAGTACTTC.

This clone was observed a handful of times. At one boundary the junction diverges from the germline segment, which might be a read error. The CDR3 is CATSDNQGPQDF. The CDR3 coding sequence is TGTGCCACCAGCGACAACCAGGGGCCCCAAGACTTC. The rearrangement joins TRBV15 to TRBJ2-7; maybe TRBD1 (6 bases). The CDR3 sequence is 12 residues long. In germline, CDR1 is LNHNV, CDR2 YYDKDF (reference sequence). Based on the CDR3 plus reference TRBV15 and TRBJ2-7, the full variable domain is DAMVIQNPRYQVTQFGKPVTLSCSQTLNHNVMYWYQQKSSQAPKLLFHYYDKDFNNEADTPDNFQSRRPNTSFCFLDIRSPGLGDTAMYLCATSDNQGPQDFGPGTRLTVT.